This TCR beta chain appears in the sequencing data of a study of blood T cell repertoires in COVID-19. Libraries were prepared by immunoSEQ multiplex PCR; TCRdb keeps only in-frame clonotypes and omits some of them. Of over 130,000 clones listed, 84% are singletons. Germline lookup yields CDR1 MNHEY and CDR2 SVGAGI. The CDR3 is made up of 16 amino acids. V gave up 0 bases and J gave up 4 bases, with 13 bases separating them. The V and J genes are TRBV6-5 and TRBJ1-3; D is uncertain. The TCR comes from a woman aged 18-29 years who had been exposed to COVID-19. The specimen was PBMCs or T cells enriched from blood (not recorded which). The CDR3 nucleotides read TGTGCCAGCAGTTACTCGAGCGGGCCGACCGGAAACACCATATATTTT. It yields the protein CASSYSSGPTGNTIYF.